One and the same sample provided the 15 T cell receptor beta chains below, sequenced in a study of blood T cell repertoires in COVID-19. TCRdb keeps only in-frame clones here, not all; method: immunoSEQ multiplex PCR. There are fewer than 60,000 clones in the sample; around four fifths occur only once, and roughly 13% lies in the top ten. The sample was peripheral blood. All receptors come from an elderly woman with acute or convalescent COVID-19.

This chain joins TRBV5-4 and TRBJ1-2; tentatively, D is TRBD1 (5 bases). CDR3 length: 14 amino acids. The V end was cut by 4 bases, the J end by 4 bases, with 14 bases between. CDR1 and CDR2 from the germline V gene are SGHNT and YYREEE (reference sequence). CDR3 in DNA: TGTGCCAGCAGCCAGGAGGGGATCGGCTATGGCTACACCTTC. The encoded protein is CASSQEGIGYGYTF.

The chain combines TRBV5-1 with TRBJ2-2, with 11 bases identical to TRBD2. Unmatched junction bases numbered 1, after V lost 5 bases and J lost 1 base. The CDR3 is 15 residues long. From germline, CDR1 is SGHRS and CDR2 YFSETQ. CDR3 sequence: CASRLAGGNTGELFF. CDR3 nucleotides: TGCGCCAGCAGGCTAGCGGGGGGGAACACCGGGGAGCTGTTTTTT.

This sequence joins TRBV5-1 and TRBJ1-1; 11 positions match TRBD1. Germline V gene sequence: CDR1 SGHRS, CDR2 YFSETQ. V gave up 4 bases and J gave up 4 bases; unmatched junction bases: 6. The CDR3 spans 15 residues. The CDR3 nucleotides are TGCGCCAGCAGCCACTCCGGGACAGGGGGCACTGAAGCTTTCTTT. This sequence encodes CASSHSGTGGTEAFF.

V and J are TRBV28 and TRBJ1-1; a weak D match, TRBD1 (5 bases). The germline V and J ends were trimmed by 8 bases and 5 bases, with 15 bases remaining between them. Germline CDR1 reads MDHEN; CDR2 reads SYDVKM. The CDR3 totals 13 residues. The chain's CDR3 is CASAPGGWTEAFF. In DNA form, the CDR3 reads TGTGCCAGCGCCCCCGGGGGGTGGACTGAAGCTTTCTTT.

There are a few counts of this clone. The CDR3 sequence: CASTARTSGGLAEQYF. The DNA for the CDR3 is TGTGCCAGCACAGCAAGGACTAGCGGGGGTCTCGCCGAGCAGTACTTC. The chain carries TRBV2 and TRBJ2-7; the match to TRBD2 covers 13 bases. Germline V lookup: CDR1 SNHLY, CDR2 FYNNEI. The J segment lost 6 bases and the V segment lost 7 bases, leaving 12 bases of the junction unmatched. The CDR3 runs 16 residues.

This clone has a single count. This chain connects TRBV6-5 to TRBJ1-2, with 8 bases fitting TRBD1. Germline CDR1 is MNHEY and CDR2 is SVGAGI. V lost 2 bases and J lost 4; bases outside the gene matches: 6. CDR3 length: 15 amino acids. CDR3 in amino acids: CASSYSPGGFYGYTF. The DNA of the CDR3 is TGTGCCAGCAGTTACAGCCCAGGGGGCTTCTATGGCTACACCTTC.

This chain connects TRBV9 to TRBJ1-3; the D is unclear. The CDR3 contains 14 residues. Trimming took off 2 bases at V and 3 bases at J, with 9 bases between the two ends. CDR1 and CDR2 from the germline V gene are SGDLS and YYNGEE. CDR3 loop: CASSVLEGGNTIYF. For the CDR3, the DNA is TGTGCCAGCAGCGTCTTGGAGGGTGGAAACACCATATATTTT.

This chain links TRBV19 with TRBJ1-2; 7 bases map to TRBD1. Germline-derived CDR1 and CDR2 are LNHDA and SQIVND (reference sequence). The CDR3 covers 15 residues. Germline trimming cut 1 base from V and 0 bases from J; bases unmatched to any gene: 2. CDR3 bases: TGTGCCAGTAGTATAGGGCAGGGGGCTAACTATGGCTACACCTTC. Amino acids: CASSIGQGANYGYTF.

The V call is TRBV19, the J call TRBJ2-7, with D possibly matching TRBD1 (5 bases). CDR1 and CDR2 (germline): LNHDA, SQIVND (reference sequence). This CDR3 has 13 amino acids. Between the trimmed V and J ends, which lost 4 bases and 4 bases, there was a span of 11 bases. The CDR3 nucleotides are TGTGCCAGTAGTACCAATTCAGGGTACGAGCAGTACTTC. As protein: CASSTNSGYEQYF.

The chain has TRBV12-3 or TRBV12-4 and TRBJ2-1; tentative D call: TRBD2 (6 bases). The CDR3 sequence is 13 residues long. V dropped 2 bases and J dropped 9 bases, with 11 bases sitting between them. CDR3 amino acids: CASSLLGRGEQFF. In DNA form, the CDR3 reads TGTGCCAGCAGTTTATTAGGGCGGGGTGAGCAGTTCTTC.

The chain joins TRBV19 to TRBJ2-1; TRBD2 matches at 11 bases. The CDR3 has 14 amino acids. V lost 4 bases and J lost 7; bases outside the gene matches: 3. CDR1 LNHDA and CDR2 SQIVND come from the germline V gene (reference sequence). This CDR3 reads CASSTGLAENEQFF. The CDR3 region has the DNA TGTGCCAGTAGTACGGGACTAGCGGAAAATGAGCAGTTCTTC.

The chain has TRBV27 and TRBJ2-7, with D perhaps TRBD2 (6 bases). The CDR3 totals 15 residues. The V gene lost 3 bases and the J gene lost 3 bases, with 15 bases spanning the gap. Germline CDR1 and CDR2: MNHEY and SMNVEV (reference sequence). The CDR3 protein is CASSFSRGGVYEQYF. CDR3 bases: TGTGCCAGCAGTTTCTCACGGGGAGGAGTCTACGAGCAGTACTTC.

The chain combines TRBV7-9 with TRBJ2-2; D remains ambiguous. Germline lookup yields CDR1 SEHNR and CDR2 FQNEAQ (reference sequence). The CDR3 sequence is 16 residues long. The V gene lost 2 bases and the J gene lost 1 base, with 11 bases spanning the gap. The CDR3 here is CASSLSGGLNTGELFF. In nucleotides, the CDR3 is TGTGCCAGCAGCTTATCTGGCGGCCTGAACACCGGGGAGCTGTTTTTT.

The chain links TRBV28 to TRBJ2-4, with D hard to call. The ends were cut back, 4 bases at V and 8 bases at J, with 6 bases in the middle. Germline lookup yields CDR1 MDHEN and CDR2 SYDVKM. CDR3 length: 11 amino acids. This CDR3 is CASSSADIQYF. In nucleotides, the CDR3 is TGTGCCAGCAGTTCGGCGGACATTCAGTACTTC. The variable domain in full, with the rest retrieved from reference TRBV28 and TRBJ2-4, is DVKVTQSSRYLVKRTGEKVFLECVQDMDHENMFWYRQDPGLGLRLIYFSYDVKMKEKGDIPEGYSVSREKKERFSLILESASTNQTSMYLCASSSADIQYFGAGTRLSVL.

This clone was counted once. The chain couples TRBV20-1 to TRBJ2-1; a weak D match, TRBD2 (6 bases). V dropped 3 bases and J dropped 10 bases, with 19 bases sitting between them. CDR1 DFQATT and CDR2 SNEGSKA come from the germline V gene (reference sequence). The CDR3 has 14 residues. The CDR3 reads CSASLGLPGNEQFF. CDR3 DNA: TGCAGTGCTAGTTTGGGACTTCCTGGTAACGAGCAGTTCTTC.